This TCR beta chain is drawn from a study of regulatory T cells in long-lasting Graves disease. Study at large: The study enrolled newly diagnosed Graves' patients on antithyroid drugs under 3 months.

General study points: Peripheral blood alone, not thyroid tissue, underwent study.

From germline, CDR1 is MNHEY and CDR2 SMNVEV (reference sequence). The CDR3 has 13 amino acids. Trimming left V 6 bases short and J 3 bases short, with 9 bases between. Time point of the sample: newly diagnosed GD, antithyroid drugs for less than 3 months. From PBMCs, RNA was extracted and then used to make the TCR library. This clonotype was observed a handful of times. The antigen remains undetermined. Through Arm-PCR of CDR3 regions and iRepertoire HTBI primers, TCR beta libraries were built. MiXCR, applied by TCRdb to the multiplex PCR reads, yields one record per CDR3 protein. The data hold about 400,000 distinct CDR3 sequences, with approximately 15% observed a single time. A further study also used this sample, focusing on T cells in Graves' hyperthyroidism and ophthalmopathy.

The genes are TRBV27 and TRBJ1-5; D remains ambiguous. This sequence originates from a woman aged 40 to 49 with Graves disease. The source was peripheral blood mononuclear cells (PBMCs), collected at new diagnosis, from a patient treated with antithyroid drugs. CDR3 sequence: CASSLTPNQPQHF. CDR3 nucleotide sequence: TGTGCCAGCAGCCTTACCCCCAATCAGCCCCAGCATTTT.